Listed below are T cell receptor beta chains from one sample, sequenced in a study of CD8 T cells in Susac syndrome. TCRdb reprocessed the immunoSEQ multiplex PCR reads with MiXCR, giving one entry per CDR3 protein. The sample includes approximately 180,000 distinct CDR3 sequences, 90% to 96% of them seen just once. The sequencing sample was made of CD4+ T cells from PBMCs. These receptors were taken from a human donor with multiple sclerosis. Both conserved end residues are part of each CDR3. The D gene is left open where the match is weak. A row's size may be missing; if present it is once, few, many or a size class.

.	13	.	TRBV7-2	TRBJ2-7	TGTGCCAGCAGCTTAGACTGGACCTACGAGCAGTACTTC	CASSLDWTYEQYF
.	14	.	TRBV30	TRBJ1-6	TGTGCCTGGAGTGTACCTTCGCGGAATTCACCCCTCCACTTT	CAWSVPSRNSPLHF
TRBD2	17	.	TRBV20-1	TRBJ2-7	TGCAGTGCTGGTACCGGGACTAGCGGGGGGACCTCCTACGAGCAGTACTTC	CSAGTGTSGGTSYEQYF
.	14	.	TRBV30	TRBJ2-6	TGTGCCTGGAGTAGTCTCTCTGGGGCCAACGTCCTGACTTTC	CAWSSLSGANVLTF
.	11	.	TRBV5-6	TRBJ2-1	TGTGCCAGCAGCGAGGGCGATGAGCAGTTCTTC	CASSEGDEQFF
TRBD1	15	.	TRBV29-1	TRBJ1-1	TGCAGCGGGACAGGGGGCTGGGGAATGAACACTGAAGCTTTCTTT	CSGTGGWGMNTEAFF
.	20	few	TRBV11-2	TRBJ2-5	TGTGCCAGCAGCTTACTCTATGGTCACGATTCCAGTTATTTACAAGAGACCCAGTACTTC	CASSLLYGHDSSYLQETQYF
.	13	.	TRBV19	TRBJ1-1	TGTGCCAGTAGTTGGCAGGGAGTCACTGAAGCTTTCTTT	CASSWQGVTEAFF
TRBD1	15	.	TRBV9	TRBJ1-2	TGTGCCAGCAGCGAAGGGACAGGGGCGATATATGGCTACACCTTC	CASSEGTGAIYGYTF
.	13	once	TRBV4-2	TRBJ2-7	TGTGCCAGCAGCCAAGATTTGCGGGTCGAGCAGTACTTC	CASSQDLRVEQYF
.	14	.	TRBV6-2/TRBV6-3	TRBJ1-1	TGTGCCAGCAGGTTTAGGGTGGTGAACACTGAAGCTTTCTTT	CASRFRVVNTEAFF
.	12	.	TRBV3-1	TRBJ2-7	TGTGCCAGCAGCCAAGACCCGAGAGAGCAGTACTTC	CASSQDPREQYF
TRBD2	13	.	TRBV29-1	TRBJ2-5	TGCAGCCTCAAAGGGGAGGGCGGGGAGACCCAGTACTTC	CSLKGEGGETQYF
TRBD2	16	once	TRBV12-3/TRBV12-4	TRBJ2-3	TGTGCCAGCAGTTTAGAGACTAGCGGGTCGTCGGATACGCAGTATTTT	CASSLETSGSSDTQYF
.	15	once	TRBV7-2	TRBJ2-5	TGTGCCAGCAGCTGGCCCGGGGCATTGGGGGAGACCCAGTACTTC	CASSWPGALGETQYF
.	15	.	TRBV3-1	TRBJ2-3	TGTGCCAGCAGCCAAGTAGGGAGTGGCACAGATACGCAGTATTTT	CASSQVGSGTDTQYF
TRBD1	15	.	TRBV29-1	TRBJ2-2	TGCAGCGCAAGCGAGGCAGGGGGACCCACCGGGGAGCTGTTTTTT	CSASEAGGPTGELFF
.	15	.	TRBV29-1	TRBJ1-2	TGCAGCGTTGAAGAACCGAGGACGTCGAACTATGGCTACACCTTC	CSVEEPRTSNYGYTF
.	13	.	TRBV30	TRBJ2-7	TGTGCGGCGAGGCAGGGGACCTTGTACGAGCAGTACTTC	CAARQGTLYEQYF
TRBD1	14	.	TRBV29-1	TRBJ1-2	TGCAGCGTTAGACCGGGACAGGACGTCTATGGCTACACCTTC	CSVRPGQDVYGYTF
.	14	.	TRBV4-3	TRBJ2-7	TGCGCCAGCGCTACTGACAGGTGGGGCTACGAGCAGTACTTC	CASATDRWGYEQYF
.	12	.	TRBV29-1	TRBJ1-2	TGCAGCGTCGTCGGGGGGGTCTATGGCTACACCTTC	CSVVGGVYGYTF
TRBD1	15	.	TRBV6-6	TRBJ1-4	TGTGCCAGCAGCTTTGGGGACAGGGGTAATGAAAAACTGTTTTTT	CASSFGDRGNEKLFF
.	13	.	TRBV20-1	TRBJ2-3	TGCAGTGCCGGCCCGTCTTTCACAGATACGCAGTATTTT	CSAGPSFTDTQYF
.	14	.	TRBV7-2	TRBJ1-5	TGTGCCAGCAGCTCCCGGGCCGGGCCTCAGCCCCAGCATTTT	CASSSRAGPQPQHF
.	13	.	TRBV14	TRBJ1-6	TGTGCCAGCAGCGGGGAGATTAATTCACCCCTCCACTTT	CASSGEINSPLHF
.	11	.	TRBV10-2	TRBJ1-1	TGCGCCAGCAGTGATTTAGCTGAAGCTTTCTTT	CASSDLAEAFF
TRBD1	16	once	TRBV15	TRBJ2-6	TGTGCCACCAAGAGGACAGGGAAATTGTGGGCCAACGTCCTGACTTTC	CATKRTGKLWANVLTF
.	13	.	TRBV20-1	TRBJ2-1	TGCAGTGCCCTCCGGCTGGGTGTCAATGAGCAGTTCTTC	CSALRLGVNEQFF
.	13	.	TRBV29-1	TRBJ1-1	TGCAGCGTTGCGACACAGAGGAACACTGAAGCTTTCTTT	CSVATQRNTEAFF
.	16	.	TRBV12-3/TRBV12-4	TRBJ2-3	TGTGCCAGCAGTTTAGCGCTAGGGAGAGGCACAGATACGCAGTATTTT	CASSLALGRGTDTQYF
TRBD2	15	.	TRBV5-4	TRBJ2-5	TGTGCCAGCAGACTAGGACTAGCAATGCAAGAGACCCAGTACTTC	CASRLGLAMQETQYF
.	15	.	TRBV3-1	TRBJ1-1	TGTGCCAGCAGCCACGGGGTTACCGGAGCGCCTGAAGCTTTCTTT	CASSHGVTGAPEAFF
.	10	.	TRBV30	TRBJ1-2	TGTGCCTGGAAGCTTTATGGCTACACCTTC	CAWKLYGYTF
TRBD1	14	.	TRBV6-2/TRBV6-3	TRBJ2-7	TGTGCCAGCCGAGAACCGGGACAGTACTACGAGCAGTACTTC	CASREPGQYYEQYF
.	13	.	TRBV4-2	TRBJ2-6	TGTGCCAGCAGCCGGGAAGGGGCCAACGTCCTGACTTTC	CASSREGANVLTF
.	16	.	TRBV19	TRBJ2-3	TGTGCCAGTAGTTGGAACGGGTTAGGCTTCACAGATACGCAGTATTTT	CASSWNGLGFTDTQYF
TRBD2	16	.	TRBV13	TRBJ2-3	TGTGCCAGCAGCATGCCCGGGACTAGTCAGACAGATACGCAGTATTTT	CASSMPGTSQTDTQYF
TRBD2	14	.	TRBV7-2	TRBJ2-7	TGTGCCAGCAGCTTAGACGGTAGCGGGGACGAGCAGTACTTC	CASSLDGSGDEQYF
.	13	once	TRBV2	TRBJ2-3	TGTGCCAGCAGCGGTTGGGCAGCAGATACGCAGTATTTT	CASSGWAADTQYF
.	12	.	TRBV6-2/TRBV6-3	TRBJ1-1	TGTGCCAGCAGTTTTCGGCGTACTGAAGCTTTCTTT	CASSFRRTEAFF
.	14	.	TRBV7-3	TRBJ1-2	TGTGCCAGCAGCAGCTTAGACGTACTCTATGGCTACACCTTC	CASSSLDVLYGYTF
TRBD1	17	.	TRBV14	TRBJ1-5	TGTGCCAGCAGCCAAATTGCCCGGGACAGGGTAGATCAGCCCCAGCATTTT	CASSQIARDRVDQPQHF
.	13	.	TRBV7-8	TRBJ1-1	TGTGCCAGCACCCCCAGGGCTAGCACTGAAGCTTTCTTT	CASTPRASTEAFF
TRBD1	15	once	TRBV3-1	TRBJ2-7	TGTGCCAGCAGCCAAGATACAGTCAGGGGGCGCGAGCAGTACTTC	CASSQDTVRGREQYF
.	13	.	TRBV6-2/TRBV6-3	TRBJ1-5	TGTGCCAGCGGGGGGATTAGCAATCAGCCCCAGCATTTT	CASGGISNQPQHF
.	15	once	TRBV27	TRBJ1-1	TGTGCCAGCAGCAACATCGGCAGGCTCAAGCAAGAAGCTTTCTTT	CASSNIGRLKQEAFF
TRBD1	15	once	TRBV9	TRBJ2-5	TGTGCCAGCAGCGTAGCCGGGGACAGGGAAGAGACCCAGTACTTC	CASSVAGDREETQYF
.	13	once	TRBV30	TRBJ1-5	TGTGCCTGGAGTCAGGGCGTGGATCAGCCCCAGCATTTT	CAWSQGVDQPQHF
TRBD1	15	.	TRBV19	TRBJ1-1	TGTGCCAGTAGTATATCGGGACAGGGTATCACTGAAGCTTTCTTT	CASSISGQGITEAFF
TRBD1	12	.	TRBV30	TRBJ1-2	TGTGCCTGGGGGGACAGGGGCTATGGCTACACCTTC	CAWGDRGYGYTF
.	14	.	TRBV18	TRBJ2-1	TGTGCCAGCTCACTGACTAGGTCCTACAATGAGCAGTTCTTC	CASSLTRSYNEQFF
TRBD1	13	.	TRBV18	TRBJ1-6	TGTGCCAGCACACAGGGGCTTGGTTCACCCCTCCACTTT	CASTQGLGSPLHF
.	15	.	TRBV19	TRBJ2-3	TGTGCCAGTAGTGGCGGTGAAGGCAGCACAGATACGCAGTATTTT	CASSGGEGSTDTQYF
.	14	.	TRBV3-1	TRBJ2-1	TGTGCCAGCAGCCAAGTCTCACCACGGGGGGAGCAGTTCTTC	CASSQVSPRGEQFF
.	14	.	TRBV5-1	TRBJ1-2	TGCGCCAGCAGCTTGGAAGGGACGGTCTATGGCTACACCTTC	CASSLEGTVYGYTF
.	14	.	TRBV20-1	TRBJ1-5	TGCAGTACCTTAGGTGGGGGTAGCAATCAGCCCCAGCATTTT	CSTLGGGSNQPQHF
TRBD1	14	once	TRBV5-4	TRBJ1-2	TGTGCCAGCAGCTTGTACTGGACAGGGGGCGTCTACACCTTC	CASSLYWTGGVYTF
.	11	once	TRBV29-1	TRBJ2-2	TGCAGCGCCCGAGGGTCCGGGGAGCTGTTTTTT	CSARGSGELFF
TRBD2	12	few	TRBV2	TRBJ2-5	TGTGCCAGCCGGGGGGATCAAGAGACCCAGTACTTC	CASRGDQETQYF